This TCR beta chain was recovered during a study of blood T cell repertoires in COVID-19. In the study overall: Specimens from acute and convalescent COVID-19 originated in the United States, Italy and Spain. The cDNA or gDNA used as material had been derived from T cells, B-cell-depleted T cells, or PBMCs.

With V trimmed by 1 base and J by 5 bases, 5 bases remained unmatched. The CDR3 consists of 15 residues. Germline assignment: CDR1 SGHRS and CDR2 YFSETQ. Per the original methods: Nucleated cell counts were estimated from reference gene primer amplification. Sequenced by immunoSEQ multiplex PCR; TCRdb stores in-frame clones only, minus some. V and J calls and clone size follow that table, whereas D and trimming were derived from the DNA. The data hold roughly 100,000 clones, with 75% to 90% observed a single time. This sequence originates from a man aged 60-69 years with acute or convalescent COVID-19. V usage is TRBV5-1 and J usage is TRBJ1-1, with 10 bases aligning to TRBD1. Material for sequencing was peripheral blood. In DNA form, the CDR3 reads TGCGCCAGCAGCTTGCCGGGACAGGGGACGACTGAAGCTTTCTTT. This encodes CASSLPGQGTTEAFF.